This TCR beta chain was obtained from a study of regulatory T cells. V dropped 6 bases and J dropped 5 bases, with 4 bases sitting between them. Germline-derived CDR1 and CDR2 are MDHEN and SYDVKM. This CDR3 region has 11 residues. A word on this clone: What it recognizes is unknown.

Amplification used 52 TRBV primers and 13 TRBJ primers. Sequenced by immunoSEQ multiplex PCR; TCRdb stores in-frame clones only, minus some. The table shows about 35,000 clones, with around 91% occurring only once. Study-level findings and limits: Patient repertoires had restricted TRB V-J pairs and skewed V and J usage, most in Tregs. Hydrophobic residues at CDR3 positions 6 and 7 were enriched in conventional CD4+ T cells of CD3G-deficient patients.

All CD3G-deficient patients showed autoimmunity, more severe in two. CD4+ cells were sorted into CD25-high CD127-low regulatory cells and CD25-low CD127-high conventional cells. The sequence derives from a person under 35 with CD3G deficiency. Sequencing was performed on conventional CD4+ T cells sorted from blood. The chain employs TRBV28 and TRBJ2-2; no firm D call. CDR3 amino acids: CASRETGELFF. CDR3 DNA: TGTGCCAGCAGAGAAACCGGGGAGCTGTTTTTT.